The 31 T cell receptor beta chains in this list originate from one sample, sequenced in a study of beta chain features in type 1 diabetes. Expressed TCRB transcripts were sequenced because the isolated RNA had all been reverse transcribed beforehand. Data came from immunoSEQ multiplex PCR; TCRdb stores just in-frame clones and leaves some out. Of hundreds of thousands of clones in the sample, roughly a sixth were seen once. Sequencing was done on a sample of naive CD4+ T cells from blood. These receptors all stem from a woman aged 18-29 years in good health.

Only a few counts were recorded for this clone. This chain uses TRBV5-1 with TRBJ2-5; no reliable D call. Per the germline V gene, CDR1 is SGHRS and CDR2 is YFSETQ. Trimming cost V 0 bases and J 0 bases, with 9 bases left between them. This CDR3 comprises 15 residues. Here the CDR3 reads CASSLGRLYQETQYF. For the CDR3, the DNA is TGCGCCAGCAGCTTGGGGCGGCTCTACCAAGAGACCCAGTACTTC.

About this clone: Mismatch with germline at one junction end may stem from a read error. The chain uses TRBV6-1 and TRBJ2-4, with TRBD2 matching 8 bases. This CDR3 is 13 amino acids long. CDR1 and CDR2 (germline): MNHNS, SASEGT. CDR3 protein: CASSEAPGGWKLF. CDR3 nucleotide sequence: TGTGCCAGCAGTGAAGCGCCGGGGGGGTGGAAGCTCTTC.

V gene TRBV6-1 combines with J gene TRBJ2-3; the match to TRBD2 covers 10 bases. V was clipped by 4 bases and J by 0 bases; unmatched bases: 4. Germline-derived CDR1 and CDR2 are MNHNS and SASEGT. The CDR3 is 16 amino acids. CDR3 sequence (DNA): TGTGCCAGCAGTGCCACTAGCGGGATTAGCACAGATACGCAGTATTTT. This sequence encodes CASSATSGISTDTQYF.

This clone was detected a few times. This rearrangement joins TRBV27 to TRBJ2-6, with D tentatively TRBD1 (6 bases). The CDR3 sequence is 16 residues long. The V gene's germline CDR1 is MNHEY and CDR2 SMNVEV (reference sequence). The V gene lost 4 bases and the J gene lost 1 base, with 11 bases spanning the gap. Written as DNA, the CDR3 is TGTGCCAGCAGTTCAAACAGGGATTCTGGGGCCAACGTCCTGACTTTC. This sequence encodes CASSSNRDSGANVLTF. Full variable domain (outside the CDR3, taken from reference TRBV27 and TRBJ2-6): EAQVTQNPRYLITVTGKKLTVTCSQNMNHEYMSWYRQDPGLGLRQIYYSMNVEVTDKGDVPEGYKVSRKEKRNFPLILESPSPNQTSLYFCASSSNRDSGANVLTFGAGSRLTVL.

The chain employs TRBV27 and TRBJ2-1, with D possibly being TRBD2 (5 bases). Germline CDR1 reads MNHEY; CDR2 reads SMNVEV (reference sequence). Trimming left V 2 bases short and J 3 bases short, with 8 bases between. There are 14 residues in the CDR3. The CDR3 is CASSLTRDYNEQFF. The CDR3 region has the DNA TGTGCCAGCAGTTTAACTAGAGACTACAATGAGCAGTTCTTC.

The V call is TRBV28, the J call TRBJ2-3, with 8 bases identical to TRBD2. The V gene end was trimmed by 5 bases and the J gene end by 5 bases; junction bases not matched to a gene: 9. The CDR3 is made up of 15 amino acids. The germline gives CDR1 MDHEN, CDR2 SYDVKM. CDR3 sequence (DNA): TGTGCCAGCAGTGCCTGGCGGGAGGAAGTAGATACGCAGTATTTT. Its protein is CASSAWREEVDTQYF.

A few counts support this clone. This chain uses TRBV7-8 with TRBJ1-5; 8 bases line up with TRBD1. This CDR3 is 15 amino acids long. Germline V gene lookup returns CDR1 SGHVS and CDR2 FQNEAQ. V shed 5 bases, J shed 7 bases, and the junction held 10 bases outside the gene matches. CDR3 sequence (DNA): TGTGCCAGCAGCGCAGGACAGGGAATCAACCAGCCCCAGCATTTT. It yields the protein CASSAGQGINQPQHF. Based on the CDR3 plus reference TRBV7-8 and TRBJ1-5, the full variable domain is GAGVSQSPRYKVAKRGQDVALRCDPISGHVSLFWYQQALGQGPEFLTYFQNEAQLDKSGLPSDRFFAERPEGSVSTLKIQRTQQEDSAVYLCASSAGQGINQPQHFGDGTRLSIL.

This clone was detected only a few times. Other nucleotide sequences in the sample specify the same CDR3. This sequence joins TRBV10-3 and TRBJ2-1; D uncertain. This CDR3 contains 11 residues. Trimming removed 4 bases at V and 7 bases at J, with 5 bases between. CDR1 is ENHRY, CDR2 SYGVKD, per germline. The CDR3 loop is CAISGLNEQFF. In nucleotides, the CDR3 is TGTGCCATCAGTGGTTTAAATGAGCAGTTCTTC.

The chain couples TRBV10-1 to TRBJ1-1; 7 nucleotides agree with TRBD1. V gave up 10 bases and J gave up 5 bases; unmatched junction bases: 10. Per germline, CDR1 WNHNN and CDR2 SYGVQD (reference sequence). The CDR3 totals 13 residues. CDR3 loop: CAINGGRGTEAFF. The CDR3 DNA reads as TGCGCCATAAACGGTGGCAGGGGGACTGAAGCTTTCTTT.

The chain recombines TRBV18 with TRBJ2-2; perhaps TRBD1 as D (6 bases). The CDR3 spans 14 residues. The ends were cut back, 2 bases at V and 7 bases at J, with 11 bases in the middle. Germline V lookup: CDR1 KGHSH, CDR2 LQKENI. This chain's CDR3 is CASSPKLTGGELFF. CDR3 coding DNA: TGTGCCAGCTCACCAAAATTGACAGGCGGGGAGCTGTTTTTT.

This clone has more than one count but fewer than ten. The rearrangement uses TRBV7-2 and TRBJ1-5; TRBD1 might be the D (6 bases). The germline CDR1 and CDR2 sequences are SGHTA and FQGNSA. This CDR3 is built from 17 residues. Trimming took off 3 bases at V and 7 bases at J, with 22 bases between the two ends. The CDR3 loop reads CASSFPLGGATIQPQHF. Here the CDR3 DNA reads TGTGCCAGCAGCTTTCCCCTCGGGGGGGCGACCATCCAGCCCCAGCATTTT.

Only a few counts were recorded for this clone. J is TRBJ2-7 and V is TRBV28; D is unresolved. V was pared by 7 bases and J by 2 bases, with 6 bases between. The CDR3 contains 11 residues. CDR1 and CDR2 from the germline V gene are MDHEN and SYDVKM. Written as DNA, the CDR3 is TGTGCCAGCATAAGTGCCTACGAGCAGTACTTC. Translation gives CASISAYEQYF.

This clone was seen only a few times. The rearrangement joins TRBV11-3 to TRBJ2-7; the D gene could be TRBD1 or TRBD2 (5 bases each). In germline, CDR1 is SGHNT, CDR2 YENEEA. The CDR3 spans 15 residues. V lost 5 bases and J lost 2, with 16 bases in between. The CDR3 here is CASSQDWDRTYEQYF. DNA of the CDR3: TGTGCCAGCAGCCAAGATTGGGACCGAACCTACGAGCAGTACTTC.

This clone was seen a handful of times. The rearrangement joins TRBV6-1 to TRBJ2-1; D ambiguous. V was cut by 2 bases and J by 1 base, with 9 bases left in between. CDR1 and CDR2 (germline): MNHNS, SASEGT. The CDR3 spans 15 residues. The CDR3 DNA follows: TGTGCCAGCAGTGAAATTCTGATTTCCTACAATGAGCAGTTCTTC. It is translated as CASSEILISYNEQFF.

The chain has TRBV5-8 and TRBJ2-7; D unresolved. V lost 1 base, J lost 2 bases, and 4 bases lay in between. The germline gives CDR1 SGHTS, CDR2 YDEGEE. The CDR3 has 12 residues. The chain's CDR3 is CASSLTTYEQYF. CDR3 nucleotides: TGTGCCAGCAGCTTGACAACCTACGAGCAGTACTTC.

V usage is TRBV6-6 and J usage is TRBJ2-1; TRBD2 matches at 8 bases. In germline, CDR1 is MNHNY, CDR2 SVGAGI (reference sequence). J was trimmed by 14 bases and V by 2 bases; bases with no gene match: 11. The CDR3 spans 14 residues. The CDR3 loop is CASSYGGRSHLEFF. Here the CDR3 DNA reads TGTGCCAGCAGTTACGGCGGGAGGTCACATCTCGAGTTCTTC.

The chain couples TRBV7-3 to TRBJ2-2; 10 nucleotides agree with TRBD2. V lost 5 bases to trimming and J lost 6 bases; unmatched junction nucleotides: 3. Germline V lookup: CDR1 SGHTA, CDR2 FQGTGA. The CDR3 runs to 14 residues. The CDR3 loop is CASSRGLASGELFF. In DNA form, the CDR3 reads TGTGCCAGCAGCAGGGGACTAGCGTCCGGGGAGCTGTTTTTT.

The CDR3, as DNA: TGTGCCAGCTCCATTCTAGCGGGAGTTAACCTCCACAATGAGCAGTTCTTC. As protein: CASSILAGVNLHNEQFF. The chain links TRBV18 to TRBJ2-1, with 10 bases that match TRBD2. The V segment lost 6 bases and the J segment 5 bases; nucleotides outside the gene matches: 13. This CDR3 is 17 amino acids long. CDR1 is KGHSH, CDR2 LQKENI, per germline.

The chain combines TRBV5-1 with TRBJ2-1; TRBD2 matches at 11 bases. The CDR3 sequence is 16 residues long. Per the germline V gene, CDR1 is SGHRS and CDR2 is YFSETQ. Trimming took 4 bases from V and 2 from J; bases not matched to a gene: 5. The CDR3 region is CASSPLAGGTYNEQFF. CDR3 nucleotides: TGCGCCAGCAGCCCCCTAGCGGGAGGTACCTACAATGAGCAGTTCTTC.

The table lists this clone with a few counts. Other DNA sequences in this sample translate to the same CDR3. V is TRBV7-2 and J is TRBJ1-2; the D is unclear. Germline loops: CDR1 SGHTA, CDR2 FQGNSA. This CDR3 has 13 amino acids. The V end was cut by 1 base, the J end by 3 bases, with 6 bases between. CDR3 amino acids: CASSLGGDYGYTF. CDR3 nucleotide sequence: TGTGCCAGCAGCTTAGGGGGAGACTATGGCTACACCTTC.

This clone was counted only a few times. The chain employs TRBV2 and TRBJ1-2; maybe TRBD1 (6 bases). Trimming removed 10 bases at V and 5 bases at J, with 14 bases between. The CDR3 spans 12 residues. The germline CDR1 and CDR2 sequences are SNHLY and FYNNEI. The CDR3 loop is CATQTGGYGYTF. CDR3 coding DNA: TGTGCCACCCAGACAGGTGGTTATGGCTACACCTTC.

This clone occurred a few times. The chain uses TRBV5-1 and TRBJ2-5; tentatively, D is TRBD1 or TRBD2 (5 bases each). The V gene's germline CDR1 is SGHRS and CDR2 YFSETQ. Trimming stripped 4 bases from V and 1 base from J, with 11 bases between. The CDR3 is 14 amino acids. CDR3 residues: CASSPTGPQETQYF. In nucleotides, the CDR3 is TGCGCCAGCAGCCCGACGGGACCCCAAGAGACCCAGTACTTC.

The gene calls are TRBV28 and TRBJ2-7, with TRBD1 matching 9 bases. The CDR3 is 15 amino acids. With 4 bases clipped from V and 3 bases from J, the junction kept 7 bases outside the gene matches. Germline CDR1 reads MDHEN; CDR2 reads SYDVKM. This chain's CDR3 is CASSSPTGGDYEQYF. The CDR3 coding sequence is TGTGCCAGCAGTTCCCCGACAGGGGGGGACTACGAGCAGTACTTC.

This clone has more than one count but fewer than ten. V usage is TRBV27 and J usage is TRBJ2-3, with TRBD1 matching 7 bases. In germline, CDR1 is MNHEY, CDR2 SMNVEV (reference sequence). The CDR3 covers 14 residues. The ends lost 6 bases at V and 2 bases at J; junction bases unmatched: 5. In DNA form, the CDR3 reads TGTGCCAGCAGCAACAGGGGATTCACAGATACGCAGTATTTT. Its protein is CASSNRGFTDTQYF.

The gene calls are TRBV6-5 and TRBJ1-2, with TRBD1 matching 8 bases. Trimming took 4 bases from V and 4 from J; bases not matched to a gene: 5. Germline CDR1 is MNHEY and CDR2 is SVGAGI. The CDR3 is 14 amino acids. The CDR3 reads CASSSPGQGYGYTF. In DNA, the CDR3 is TGTGCCAGCAGTTCCCCCGGACAGGGCTATGGCTACACCTTC.

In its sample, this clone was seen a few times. CDR3 in amino acids: CASSRQLAGGADTQYF. Written as DNA, the CDR3 is TGCGCCAGCAGCCGCCAACTAGCGGGAGGGGCAGATACGCAGTATTTT. This rearrangement joins TRBV4-3 to TRBJ2-3; 13 positions match TRBD2. There are 16 residues in the CDR3. V shed 4 bases and J 4 bases; nucleotides not matched to a gene: 5. Germline CDR1 and CDR2: LGHNA and YSLEER.

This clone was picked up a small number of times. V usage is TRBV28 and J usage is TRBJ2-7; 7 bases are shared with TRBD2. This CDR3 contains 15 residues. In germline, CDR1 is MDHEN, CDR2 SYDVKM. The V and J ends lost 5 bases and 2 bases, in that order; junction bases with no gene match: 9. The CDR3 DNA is TGTGCCAGCAGTATCCCGGGACTACCGGCCTACGAGCAGTACTTC. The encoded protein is CASSIPGLPAYEQYF.

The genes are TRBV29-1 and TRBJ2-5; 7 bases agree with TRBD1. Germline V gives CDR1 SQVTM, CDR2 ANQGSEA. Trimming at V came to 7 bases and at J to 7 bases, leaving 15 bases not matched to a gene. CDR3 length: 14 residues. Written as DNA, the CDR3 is TGCAGCGCTGTGACAGGGCTGACAATGGGGACCCAGTACTTC. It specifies CSAVTGLTMGTQYF.

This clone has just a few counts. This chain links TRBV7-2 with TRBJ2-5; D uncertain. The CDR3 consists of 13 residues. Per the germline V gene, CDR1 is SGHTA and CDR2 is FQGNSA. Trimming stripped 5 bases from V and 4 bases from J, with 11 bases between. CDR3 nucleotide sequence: TGTGCCAGCAGCATACTACGTTTAGAGACCCAGTACTTC. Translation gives CASSILRLETQYF. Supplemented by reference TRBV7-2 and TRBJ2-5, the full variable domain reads GAGVSQSPSNKVTEKGKDVELRCDPISGHTALYWYRQSLGQGLEFLIYFQGNSAPDKSGLPSDRFSAERTGGSVSTLTIQRTQQEDSAVYLCASSILRLETQYFGPGTRLLVL.

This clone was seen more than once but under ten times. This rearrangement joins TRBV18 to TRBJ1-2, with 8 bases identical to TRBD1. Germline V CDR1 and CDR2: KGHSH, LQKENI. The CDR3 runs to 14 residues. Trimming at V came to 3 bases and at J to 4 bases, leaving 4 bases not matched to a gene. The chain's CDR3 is CASSPDRARYGYTF. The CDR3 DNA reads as TGTGCCAGCTCACCGGACAGGGCGCGCTATGGCTACACCTTC.

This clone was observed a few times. DNA of the CDR3: TGTGCCAGTAGTCAACCGACTAGCGGGAGTGATGAGCAGTTCTTC. This gives the protein CASSQPTSGSDEQFF. The J gene is TRBJ2-1, the V gene TRBV19, with 12 bases lining up with TRBD2. The CDR3 contains 15 residues. V was pared by 5 bases and J by 8 bases, with 7 bases of the junction left unmatched. Germline V gene lookup returns CDR1 LNHDA and CDR2 SQIVND (reference sequence).